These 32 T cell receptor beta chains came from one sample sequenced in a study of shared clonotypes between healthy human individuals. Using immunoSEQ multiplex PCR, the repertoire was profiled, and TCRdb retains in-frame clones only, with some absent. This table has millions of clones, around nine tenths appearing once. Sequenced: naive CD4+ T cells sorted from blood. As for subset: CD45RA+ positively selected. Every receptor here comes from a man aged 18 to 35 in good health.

The CDR3 DNA sequence: TGTGCCAGCTCGCCGATGCCCGGACAGGCGACTTCACCCCTCCACTTT. It codes for CASSPMPGQATSPLHF. The gene calls are TRBV18 and TRBJ1-6, with 7 bases lining up with TRBD1. Germline assignment: CDR1 KGHSH and CDR2 LQKENI. Unmatched junction bases numbered 14, after V lost 6 bases and J lost 9 bases. This CDR3 spans 16 amino acids.

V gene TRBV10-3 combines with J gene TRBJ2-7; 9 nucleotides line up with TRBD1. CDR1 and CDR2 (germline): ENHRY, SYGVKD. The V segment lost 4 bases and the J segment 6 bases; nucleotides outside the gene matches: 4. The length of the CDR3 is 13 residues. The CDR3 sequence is CAISGDRVGEQYF. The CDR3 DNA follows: TGTGCCATCAGTGGGGACAGGGTTGGCGAGCAGTACTTC.

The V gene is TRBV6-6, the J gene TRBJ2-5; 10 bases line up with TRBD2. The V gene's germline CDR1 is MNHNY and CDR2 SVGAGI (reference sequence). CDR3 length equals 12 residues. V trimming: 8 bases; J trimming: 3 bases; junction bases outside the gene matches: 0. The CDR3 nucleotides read TGTGCCAGCGGACTAGCGGAAGAGACCCAGTACTTC. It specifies CASGLAEETQYF.

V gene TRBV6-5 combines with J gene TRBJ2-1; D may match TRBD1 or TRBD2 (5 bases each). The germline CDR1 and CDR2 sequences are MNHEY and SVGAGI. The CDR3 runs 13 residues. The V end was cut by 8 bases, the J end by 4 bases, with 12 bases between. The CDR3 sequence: CASQGAGYNEQFF. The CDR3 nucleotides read TGTGCCAGCCAGGGCGCGGGTTACAATGAGCAGTTCTTC.

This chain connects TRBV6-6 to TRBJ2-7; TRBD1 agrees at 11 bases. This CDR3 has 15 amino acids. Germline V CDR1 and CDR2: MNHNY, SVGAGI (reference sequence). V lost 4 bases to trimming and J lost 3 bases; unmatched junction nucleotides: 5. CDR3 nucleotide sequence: TGTGCCAGCAGTTCCTCGGACAGGGGGCTCTACGAGCAGTACTTC. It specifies CASSSSDRGLYEQYF.

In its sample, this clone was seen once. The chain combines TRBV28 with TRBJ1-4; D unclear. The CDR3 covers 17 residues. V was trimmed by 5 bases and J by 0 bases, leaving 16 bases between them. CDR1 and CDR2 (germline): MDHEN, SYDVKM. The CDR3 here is CASSHPGPFTTNEKLFF. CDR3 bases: TGTGCCAGCAGTCACCCGGGCCCATTCACAACTAATGAAAAACTGTTTTTT.

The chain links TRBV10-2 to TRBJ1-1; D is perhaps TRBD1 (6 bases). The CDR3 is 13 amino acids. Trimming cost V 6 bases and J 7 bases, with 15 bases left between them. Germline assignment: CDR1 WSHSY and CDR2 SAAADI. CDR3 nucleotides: TGCGCCAGCAGGCAAACTGGACAGCTTGAAGCTTTCTTT. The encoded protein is CASRQTGQLEAFF.

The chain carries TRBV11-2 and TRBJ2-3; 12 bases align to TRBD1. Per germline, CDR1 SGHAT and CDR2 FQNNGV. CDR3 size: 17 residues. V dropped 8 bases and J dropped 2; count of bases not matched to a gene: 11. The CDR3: CASGDRGRSKNTDTQYF. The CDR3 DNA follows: TGTGCCAGCGGGGACAGGGGGCGAAGTAAGAACACAGATACGCAGTATTTT.

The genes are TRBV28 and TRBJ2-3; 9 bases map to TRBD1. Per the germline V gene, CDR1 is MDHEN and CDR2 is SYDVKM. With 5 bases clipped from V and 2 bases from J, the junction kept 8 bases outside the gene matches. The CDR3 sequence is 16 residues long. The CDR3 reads CASSPYRDRDTDTQYF. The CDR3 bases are TGTGCCAGCAGTCCTTACCGGGACAGGGACACAGATACGCAGTATTTT.

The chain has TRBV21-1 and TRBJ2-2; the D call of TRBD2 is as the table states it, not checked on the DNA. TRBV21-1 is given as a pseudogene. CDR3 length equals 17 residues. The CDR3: CATSPPLAGVGTGELFF. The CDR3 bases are TGTGCCACCAGCCCCCCCCTAGCGGGAGTGGGCACCGGGGAGCTGTTTTTT.

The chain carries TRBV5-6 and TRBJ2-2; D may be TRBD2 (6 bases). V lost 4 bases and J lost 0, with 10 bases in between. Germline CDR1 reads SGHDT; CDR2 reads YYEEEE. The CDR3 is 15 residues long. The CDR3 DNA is TGTGCCAGCAGCGCTCTAGCGACGAACACCGGGGAGCTGTTTTTT. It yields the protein CASSALATNTGELFF.

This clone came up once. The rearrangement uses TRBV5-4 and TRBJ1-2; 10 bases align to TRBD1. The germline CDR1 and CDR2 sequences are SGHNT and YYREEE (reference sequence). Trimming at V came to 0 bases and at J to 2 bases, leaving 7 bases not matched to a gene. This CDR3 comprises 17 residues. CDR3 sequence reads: CASSLAYSGQGNYGYTF. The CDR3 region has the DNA TGTGCCAGCAGCTTGGCATATTCGGGACAGGGGAACTATGGCTACACCTTC.

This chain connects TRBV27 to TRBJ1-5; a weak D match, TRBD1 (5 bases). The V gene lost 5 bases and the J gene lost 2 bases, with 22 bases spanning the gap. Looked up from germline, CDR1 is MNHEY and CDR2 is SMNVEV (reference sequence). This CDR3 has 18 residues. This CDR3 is CASSNGTANGYGNQPQHF. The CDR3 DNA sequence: TGTGCCAGCAGTAACGGGACGGCGAACGGATACGGCAATCAGCCCCAGCATTTT.

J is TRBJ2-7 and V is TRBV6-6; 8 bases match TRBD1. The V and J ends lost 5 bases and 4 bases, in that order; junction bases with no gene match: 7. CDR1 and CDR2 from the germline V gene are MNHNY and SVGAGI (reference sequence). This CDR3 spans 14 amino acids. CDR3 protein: CASSLGQGKYEQYF. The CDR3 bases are TGTGCCAGCAGTCTTGGACAGGGAAAGTACGAGCAGTACTTC.

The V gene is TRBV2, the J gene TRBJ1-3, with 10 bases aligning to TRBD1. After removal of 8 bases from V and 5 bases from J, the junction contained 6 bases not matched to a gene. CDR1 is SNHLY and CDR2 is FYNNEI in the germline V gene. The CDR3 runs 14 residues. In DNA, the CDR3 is TGTGCCAGCCGACAGGGGGCTCTGCGAAACACCATATATTTT. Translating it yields CASRQGALRNTIYF. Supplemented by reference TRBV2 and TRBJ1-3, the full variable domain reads EPEVTQTPSHQVTQMGQEVILRCVPISNHLYFYWYRQILGQKVEFLVSFYNNEISEKSEIFDDQFSVERPDGSNFTLKIRSTKLEDSAMYFCASRQGALRNTIYFGEGSWLTVV.

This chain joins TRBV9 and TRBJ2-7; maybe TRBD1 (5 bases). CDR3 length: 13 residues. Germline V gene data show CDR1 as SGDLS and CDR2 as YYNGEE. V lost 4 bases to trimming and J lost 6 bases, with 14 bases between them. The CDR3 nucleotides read TGTGCCAGCAGCACCCAGGGATTTTCCGAGCAGTACTTC. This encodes CASSTQGFSEQYF.

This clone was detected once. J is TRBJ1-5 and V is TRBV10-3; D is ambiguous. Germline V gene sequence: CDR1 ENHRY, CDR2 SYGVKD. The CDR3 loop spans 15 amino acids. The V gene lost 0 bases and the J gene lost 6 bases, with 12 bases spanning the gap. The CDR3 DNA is TGTGCCATCAGTGAGTCGTACGGGTCGGCTCAGCCCCAGCATTTT. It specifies CAISESYGSAQPQHF.

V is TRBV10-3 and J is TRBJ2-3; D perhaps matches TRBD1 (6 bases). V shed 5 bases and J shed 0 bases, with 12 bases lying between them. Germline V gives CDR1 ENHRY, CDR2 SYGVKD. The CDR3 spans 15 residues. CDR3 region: CAISNPGTSTDTQYF. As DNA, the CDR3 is TGTGCCATCAGTAATCCCGGGACAAGCACAGATACGCAGTATTTT.

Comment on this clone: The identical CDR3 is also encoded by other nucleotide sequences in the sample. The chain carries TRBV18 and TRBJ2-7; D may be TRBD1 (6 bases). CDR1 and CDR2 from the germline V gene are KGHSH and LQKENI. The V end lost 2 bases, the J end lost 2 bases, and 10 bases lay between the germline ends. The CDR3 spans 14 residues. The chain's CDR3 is CASSPGRQAYEQYF. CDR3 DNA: TGTGCCAGCTCACCAGGGAGACAGGCCTACGAGCAGTACTTC.

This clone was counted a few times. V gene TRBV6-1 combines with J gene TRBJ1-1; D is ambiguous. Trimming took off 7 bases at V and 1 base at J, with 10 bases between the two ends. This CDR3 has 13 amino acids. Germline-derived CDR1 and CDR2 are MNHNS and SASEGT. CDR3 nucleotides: TGTGCCAGCAAGGCAGGTTCGAACACTGAAGCTTTCTTT. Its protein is CASKAGSNTEAFF.

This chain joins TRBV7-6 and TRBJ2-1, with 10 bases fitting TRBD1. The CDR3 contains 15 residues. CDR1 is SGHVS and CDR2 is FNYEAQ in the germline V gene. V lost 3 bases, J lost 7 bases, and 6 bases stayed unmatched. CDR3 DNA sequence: TGTGCCAGCAGCTTGACGGGACAGGGGCGGAATGAGCAGTTCTTC. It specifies CASSLTGQGRNEQFF.

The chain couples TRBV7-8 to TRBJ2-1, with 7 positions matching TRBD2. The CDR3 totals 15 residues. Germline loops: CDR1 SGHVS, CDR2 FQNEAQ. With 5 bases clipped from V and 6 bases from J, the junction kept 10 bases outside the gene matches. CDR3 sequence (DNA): TGTGCCAGCAGCCGAGGGACTATTGATGGCAATGAGCAGTTCTTC. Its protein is CASSRGTIDGNEQFF.

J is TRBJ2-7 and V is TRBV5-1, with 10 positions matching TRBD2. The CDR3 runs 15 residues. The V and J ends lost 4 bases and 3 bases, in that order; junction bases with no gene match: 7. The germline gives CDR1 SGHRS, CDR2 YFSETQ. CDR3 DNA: TGCGCCAGCAGCACAGGGACTAGCGCATACTACGAGCAGTACTTC. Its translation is CASSTGTSAYYEQYF.

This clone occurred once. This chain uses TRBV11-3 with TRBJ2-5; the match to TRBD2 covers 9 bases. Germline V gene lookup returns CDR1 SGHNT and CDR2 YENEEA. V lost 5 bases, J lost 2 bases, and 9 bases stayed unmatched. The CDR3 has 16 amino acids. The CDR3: CASSLVAGEGQETQYF. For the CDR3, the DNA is TGTGCCAGCAGCCTAGTAGCGGGGGAGGGACAAGAGACCCAGTACTTC.

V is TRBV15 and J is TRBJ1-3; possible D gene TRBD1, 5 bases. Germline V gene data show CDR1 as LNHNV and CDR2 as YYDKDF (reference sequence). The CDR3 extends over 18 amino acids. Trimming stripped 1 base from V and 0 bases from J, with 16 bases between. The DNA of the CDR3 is TGTGCCACCAGCAGAGGGGGGACTCCTAGGAGCTCTGGAAACACCATATATTTT. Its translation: CATSRGGTPRSSGNTIYF. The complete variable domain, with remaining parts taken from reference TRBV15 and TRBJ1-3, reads DAMVIQNPRYQVTQFGKPVTLSCSQTLNHNVMYWYQQKSSQAPKLLFHYYDKDFNNEADTPDNFQSRRPNTSFCFLDIRSPGLGDTAMYLCATSRGGTPRSSGNTIYFGEGSWLTVV.

The CDR3 DNA is TGCAGCGTTGGTGGCGAGGGAAAACTGTTTTTT. Translated, it gives CSVGGEGKLFF. The chain combines TRBV29-1 with TRBJ1-4; no firm D call. V gave up 4 bases and J gave up 10 bases, with 10 bases separating them. Germline CDR1 is SQVTM and CDR2 is ANQGSEA. This CDR3 has 11 residues.

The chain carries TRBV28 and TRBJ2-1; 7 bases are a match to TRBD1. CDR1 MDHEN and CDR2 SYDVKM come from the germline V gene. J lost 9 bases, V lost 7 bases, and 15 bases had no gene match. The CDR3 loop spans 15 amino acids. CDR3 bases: TGTGCCAGCACCGCGACAGGGAGCCTCCTTGGTGAGCAGTTCTTC. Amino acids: CASTATGSLLGEQFF.

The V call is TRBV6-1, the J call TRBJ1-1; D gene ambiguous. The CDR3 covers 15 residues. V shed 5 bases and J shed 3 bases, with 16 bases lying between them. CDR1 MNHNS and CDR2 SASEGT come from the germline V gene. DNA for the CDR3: TGTGCCAGCAGTCGGCTTGGGGTTGGGGACACTGAAGCTTTCTTT. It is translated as CASSRLGVGDTEAFF.

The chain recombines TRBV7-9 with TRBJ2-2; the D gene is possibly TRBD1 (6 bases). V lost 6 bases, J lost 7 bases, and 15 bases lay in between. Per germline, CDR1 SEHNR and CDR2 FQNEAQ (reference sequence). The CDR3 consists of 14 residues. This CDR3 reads CASRPTGIGGELFF. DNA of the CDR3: TGTGCCAGCAGGCCAACAGGGATCGGCGGGGAGCTGTTTTTT.

The DNA for the CDR3 is TGCGCCAGCAGCCAAAGTTCGGGGGGGCGCTACGAGCAGTACTTC. It codes for CASSQSSGGRYEQYF. V is TRBV4-1 and J is TRBJ2-7; 8 nucleotides match TRBD2. Trimming removed 2 bases from V and 3 bases from J; junction bases left unmatched: 6. The CDR3 covers 15 residues. Germline V CDR1 and CDR2: MGHRA, YSYEKL.

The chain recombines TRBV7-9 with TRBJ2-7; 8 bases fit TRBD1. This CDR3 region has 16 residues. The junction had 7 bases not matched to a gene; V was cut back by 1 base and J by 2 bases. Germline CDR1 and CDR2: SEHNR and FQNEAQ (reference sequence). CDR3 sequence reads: CASSLVRTGTTYEQYF. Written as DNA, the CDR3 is TGTGCCAGCAGCTTAGTCAGGACAGGGACGACCTACGAGCAGTACTTC.

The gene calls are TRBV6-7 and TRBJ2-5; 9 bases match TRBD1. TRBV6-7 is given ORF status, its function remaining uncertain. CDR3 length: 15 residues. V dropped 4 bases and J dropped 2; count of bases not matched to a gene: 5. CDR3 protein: CASSSRDREQETQYF. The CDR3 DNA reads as TGTGCCAGCAGTTCGCGGGACAGGGAACAAGAGACCCAGTACTTC.